The rows below give T cell receptor beta chains drawn from one sample of a study of cytomegalovirus exposure and HLA in healthy donors. Data came from immunoSEQ multiplex PCR; TCRdb stores just in-frame clones and leaves some out. The sample shows over 250,000 clones, 65% to 90% of them seen only once. Material for sequencing was PBMCs. Receptor source: a woman under 30 in good health and CMV-seronegative. Each CDR3 is given with its conserved first and last residue. Fields, in order: D gene, V gene, J gene, clone size, CDR3 protein, CDR3 DNA. D genes are given only for firm matches. Part of the rows lack a size; the others show once, few, many or a class for expanded clones.

D: .
V: TRBV13
J: TRBJ2-7
size: .
CDR3: CASSLPPAEDGEQYF
DNA: TGTGCCAGCAGCTTGCCACCAGCGGAAGACGGAGAGCAGTACTTC

D: TRBD2
V: TRBV11-3
J: TRBJ2-7
size: .
CDR3: CASSPGRGSDEQYF
DNA: TGTGCCAGCAGCCCTGGGAGGGGCAGCGACGAGCAGTACTTC

D: TRBD2
V: TRBV5-1
J: TRBJ2-7
size: once
CDR3: CASSRGLAGGYEQYF
DNA: TGCGCCAGCAGCCGGGGGCTAGCGGGAGGGTACGAGCAGTACTTC

D: .
V: TRBV6-5
J: TRBJ2-5
size: .
CDR3: CASSSQVQETQYF
DNA: TGTGCCAGCAGTTCACAGGTTCAAGAGACCCAGTACTTC

D: .
V: TRBV5-1
J: TRBJ2-7
size: .
CDR3: CASSLDRVGEQYF
DNA: TGCGCCAGCAGCTTGGACAGGGTGGGCGAGCAGTACTTC

D: .
V: TRBV5-4
J: TRBJ2-1
size: .
CDR3: CASSLQVDEQFF
DNA: TGTGCCAGCAGCTTGCAGGTCGATGAGCAGTTCTTC

D: TRBD2
V: TRBV7-6
J: TRBJ2-7
size: .
CDR3: CASSWTSGSYEQYF
DNA: TGTGCCAGCAGCTGGACTAGCGGGAGCTACGAGCAGTACTTC

D: .
V: TRBV4-1
J: TRBJ2-1
size: .
CDR3: CASSQDPARRSGSYNEQFF
DNA: TGCGCCAGCAGCCAAGATCCAGCGCGTAGGTCTGGCTCCTACAATGAGCAGTTCTTC

D: TRBD2
V: TRBV5-1
J: TRBJ2-7
size: .
CDR3: CASSLRSGRDEQYF
DNA: TGCGCCAGCAGCTTGCGGTCAGGGAGGGACGAGCAGTACTTC

D: .
V: TRBV7-6
J: TRBJ2-7
size: few
CDR3: CASSTDSSYEQYF
DNA: TGTGCCAGCAGCACCGACAGCTCCTACGAGCAGTACTTC

D: TRBD1
V: TRBV5-1
J: TRBJ1-1
size: once
CDR3: CASSLGTGEYAGAFF
DNA: TGCGCCAGCAGCTTGGGGACAGGGGAATATGCGGGAGCTTTCTTT